The 20 T cell receptor beta chains given below trace back to one sample, sequenced in a study of blood T cell repertoires in COVID-19. Sequencing used immunoSEQ multiplex PCR; TCRdb keeps in-frame clones, though not all of them. Found here are around 300,000 clones, 75% to 95% of them singletons; the top ten hold 0.9% to 1.2%. Source material: PBMCs or T cells enriched from blood (not recorded which). Receptors originate from a woman aged 25 to 39 who had recovered from COVID-19.

CDR3 in DNA: TGCAGCGTCCGGGACAGGGGTTACACTGAAGCTTTCTTT. It specifies CSVRDRGYTEAFF. The genes are TRBV29-1 and TRBJ1-1, with TRBD1 matching 10 bases. J was trimmed by 3 bases and V by 6 bases; bases with no gene match: 4. CDR3 length equals 13 residues. Germline V gives CDR1 SQVTM, CDR2 ANQGSEA.

This chain links TRBV7-8 with TRBJ1-2; 9 bases map to TRBD1. The CDR3 is 16 amino acids. Per the germline V gene, CDR1 is SGHVS and CDR2 is FQNEAQ. The ends lost 3 bases at V and 8 bases at J; junction bases unmatched: 13. Here the CDR3 reads CASSFNRVRTGDGYTF. The CDR3 bases are TGTGCCAGCAGCTTCAATAGGGTACGGACAGGGGACGGCTACACCTTC. The variable domain in full, completed from reference TRBV7-8 and TRBJ1-2, reads GAGVSQSPRYKVAKRGQDVALRCDPISGHVSLFWYQQALGQGPEFLTYFQNEAQLDKSGLPSDRFFAERPEGSVSTLKIQRTQQEDSAVYLCASSFNRVRTGDGYTFGSGTRLTVV.

DNA of the CDR3: TGTGCCAGCAGTTTATGGGGGGAGACTGAAGCTTTCTTT. Its protein is CASSLWGETEAFF. The chain has TRBV27 and TRBJ1-1, with TRBD1 as a possible D gene (5 bases). The CDR3 is 13 residues long. Trimming pared 1 base from V and 5 bases from J, leaving 8 bases between. Per germline, CDR1 MNHEY and CDR2 SMNVEV (reference sequence).

CDR3 sequence (DNA): TGTGCCAGCAGCTCCATGGGCTTAAGGACAGGGAGCCCCGAAAATGGAGGGAAGTGCACTGAAGCTTTCTTT. Amino acids: CASSSMGLRTGSPENGGKCTEAFF. This chain connects TRBV7-1 to TRBJ1-1, with 8 nucleotides matching TRBD1. TRBV7-1 is reported as an ORF; its role is uncertain. The CDR3 extends over 24 amino acids. The ends lost 3 bases at V and 4 bases at J; junction bases unmatched: 34.

The chain recombines TRBV19 with TRBJ1-5; D might be TRBD1 (5 bases). The CDR3 extends over 17 amino acids. The germline V gene has CDR1 LNHDA and CDR2 SQIVND (reference sequence). Trimming cost V 5 bases and J 4 bases, with 21 bases left between them. The CDR3 bases are TGTGCCAGTAGTCTCGGACATAGGGGTAAGCCGAATCAGCCCCAGCATTTT. This codes for CASSLGHRGKPNQPQHF.

V is TRBV3-1 (or the pseudogene TRBV3-2) and J is TRBJ1-2; a possible D gene is TRBD1 (6 bases). Germline CDR1 and CDR2: LGHDT and YNNKEL (reference sequence). V shed 1 base and J shed 2 bases, with 11 bases lying between them. CDR3 length: 15 amino acids. CDR3: CASSQGSGQNYGYTF. The CDR3 nucleotides are TGTGCCAGCAGCCAAGGCAGCGGACAGAACTATGGCTACACCTTC.

The chain joins TRBV6-2 or TRBV6-3 to TRBJ2-7; the D is unclear. The CDR3 has 13 amino acids. Germline V gives CDR1 MNHEY, CDR2 SVGEGT. The V and J ends lost 2 bases and 6 bases respectively, with 11 bases between them. This CDR3 is CASSYRSGFEQYF. CDR3 in DNA: TGTGCCAGCAGTTACCGGTCAGGATTCGAGCAGTACTTC.

V is TRBV3-1 (or the pseudogene TRBV3-2) and J is TRBJ1-2; D gene uncertain. There are 13 residues in the CDR3. Looked up from germline, CDR1 is LGHDT and CDR2 is YNNKEL (reference sequence). V lost 3 bases, J lost 0 bases, and 5 bases lay in between. CDR3 loop: CASSHTPNYGYTF. DNA for the CDR3: TGTGCCAGCAGCCACACACCTAACTATGGCTACACCTTC.

The rearrangement joins TRBV6-5 to TRBJ2-5, with TRBD2 matching 7 bases. The CDR3 contains 13 residues. With V trimmed by 7 bases and J by 5 bases, 7 bases remained unmatched. Germline V gene data show CDR1 as MNHEY and CDR2 as SVGAGI. CDR3 loop: CASKNGGIETQYF. CDR3 nucleotide sequence: TGTGCCAGCAAAAACGGGGGGATTGAGACCCAGTACTTC.

The V and J genes are TRBV7-2 and TRBJ2-5, with D tentatively TRBD1 (6 bases). Germline CDR1 reads SGHTA; CDR2 reads FQGNSA. The V gene lost 2 bases and the J gene lost 5 bases, with 21 bases spanning the gap. This CDR3 contains 17 residues. The CDR3 DNA is TGTGCCAGCAGCTTAAGGGTGACGTCAGGGGTGTTGGAGACCCAGTACTTC. This gives the protein CASSLRVTSGVLETQYF.

This chain joins TRBV27 and TRBJ2-7; 11 bases agree with TRBD1. The CDR3 sequence is 16 residues long. CDR1 MNHEY and CDR2 SMNVEV come from the germline V gene (reference sequence). Losses at the gene ends were 3 bases for V and 2 bases for J; bases not matched to a gene: 6. CDR3 protein: CASSFLPGQGAYEQYF. The CDR3, as DNA: TGTGCCAGCAGTTTTCTTCCGGGACAGGGGGCCTACGAGCAGTACTTC.

This clone was picked up one time. The chain recombines TRBV28 with TRBJ1-4; TRBD1 agrees at 8 bases. The CDR3 is made up of 14 amino acids. V was clipped by 6 bases and J by 6 bases; unmatched bases: 6. The germline CDR1 and CDR2 sequences are MDHEN and SYDVKM. CDR3 sequence reads: CASREQGVDEKLFF. Here the CDR3 DNA reads TGTGCCAGCAGAGAACAGGGGGTAGATGAAAAACTGTTTTTT. The full variable domain, completed using reference TRBV28 and TRBJ1-4, is DVKVTQSSRYLVKRTGEKVFLECVQDMDHENMFWYRQDPGLGLRLIYFSYDVKMKEKGDIPEGYSVSREKKERFSLILESASTNQTSMYLCASREQGVDEKLFFGSGTQLSVL.

The chain employs TRBV4-3 and TRBJ2-7; 7 nucleotides match TRBD2. Trimming cost V 1 base and J 1 base; bases outside gene matches: 4. The CDR3 spans 15 residues. Germline V gene lookup returns CDR1 LGHNA and CDR2 YSLEER. The CDR3: CASSQATSSSYEQYF. As DNA, the CDR3 is TGCGCCAGCAGCCAAGCGACTAGCAGTTCCTACGAGCAGTACTTC.

The chain combines TRBV5-6 with TRBJ1-3; unclear D gene. The CDR3 runs to 15 residues. V shed 0 bases and J shed 4 bases, with 11 bases lying between them. Germline V CDR1 and CDR2: SGHDT, YYEEEE. The CDR3 coding sequence is TGTGCCAGCAGCTTGGGACCCGGGGAAGGAAACACCATATATTTT. It yields the protein CASSLGPGEGNTIYF.

This clone appeared once. The chain couples TRBV30 to TRBJ2-7, with D possibly matching TRBD2 (6 bases). The length of the CDR3 is 14 residues. V lost 0 bases to trimming and J lost 3 bases, with 12 bases between them. Germline lookup yields CDR1 GTSNPN and CDR2 SVGIG (reference sequence). The CDR3 DNA reads as TGTGCCTGGAGTGTATCGGGCGGGATCTACGAGCAGTACTTC. It specifies CAWSVSGGIYEQYF.

The chain's CDR3 is CASSLGGQSSYEQYF. CDR3 nucleotides: TGTGCCAGCAGCTTAGGAGGACAAAGCTCCTACGAGCAGTACTTC. The V call is TRBV7-9, the J call TRBJ2-7; D may be TRBD1 (5 bases). V gave up 1 base and J gave up 0 bases, with 10 bases separating them. This CDR3 has 15 residues. Germline V gene lookup returns CDR1 SEHNR and CDR2 FQNEAQ (reference sequence).

The V gene is TRBV7-9, the J gene TRBJ2-1; TRBD2 matches 14 bases. CDR1 and CDR2 from the germline V gene are SEHNR and FQNEAQ (reference sequence). With V trimmed by 6 bases and J by 10 bases, 11 bases remained unmatched. This CDR3 is 16 amino acids long. CDR3 region: CASRLPGLAGVKEQFF. The CDR3 DNA reads as TGTGCCAGCAGACTACCGGGACTAGCGGGAGTAAAGGAGCAGTTCTTC.

The chain recombines TRBV2 with TRBJ2-5, with 16 bases matching TRBD2. The CDR3 is made up of 18 amino acids. Germline V gene lookup returns CDR1 SNHLY and CDR2 FYNNEI. After removal of 7 bases from V and 5 bases from J, the junction contained 13 bases not matched to a gene. The CDR3: CASIKGLAGGPSAETQYF. The CDR3 DNA follows: TGTGCCAGCATCAAGGGACTAGCGGGAGGGCCCAGTGCGGAGACCCAGTACTTC.

The V call is TRBV27, the J call TRBJ1-2; D may be TRBD1 (5 bases). From germline, CDR1 is MNHEY and CDR2 SMNVEV (reference sequence). Trimming removed 4 bases at V and 4 bases at J, with 10 bases between. The CDR3 totals 13 residues. The CDR3 loop reads CASSSTGFYGYTF. The CDR3, as DNA: TGTGCCAGCAGTTCTACAGGCTTCTATGGCTACACCTTC.

The V gene is TRBV30, the J gene TRBJ2-6, with a tentative D call TRBD1 (5 bases). Per germline, CDR1 GTSNPN and CDR2 SVGIG (reference sequence). V was trimmed by 5 bases and J by 2 bases, leaving 13 bases between them. The CDR3 extends over 15 amino acids. The CDR3 loop reads CAWARRGTGANVLTF. CDR3 sequence (DNA): TGTGCCTGGGCCCGTAGGGGTACTGGGGCCAACGTCCTGACTTTC. Together with reference TRBV30 and TRBJ2-6, the CDR3 gives the full variable domain: SQTIHQWPATLVQPVGSPLSLECTVEGTSNPNLYWYRQAAGRGLQLLFYSVGIGQISSEVPQNLSASRPQDRQFILSSKKLLLSDSGFYLCAWARRGTGANVLTFGAGSRLTVL.